The clone carrying this T cell receptor (beta chain) came up many times. The antigen is not known. This entry is derived from a study of read filtering for tumor transcriptome and immune sequencing. Overall study: Among patients, 17 to 20 were male and 15 or so female, aged 47 to 80 (mean approximately 60). Notes on the study in general: About four fifths of IR-seq clonotypes had one read, totaling around 4% of reads; RNA-seq: approximately 75% and 45%. RNA-seq captured clonotypes less deeply and reliably than IR-seq. IR-seq and RNA-seq agreed better without single-read clonotypes.

The library was built from roughly 400 ng RNA with molecular barcoded adaptors for alpha/delta and beta/gamma chains. TCRdb reanalysed the reads using MiXCR and keeps one entry per CDR3 protein. The top ten clones hold about 35% of a sample with around 40,000 distinct CDR3 sequences, over 9.5% of them seen once. Sequenced input: a population of CD138-negative cells sorted from bone marrow. The sequence was collected from a donor aged 40 or older with multiple myeloma.

The CDR3 spells CASSVEVGVGGTEAFF. The CDR3 DNA sequence: TGCGCCAGCAGTGTCGAGGTGGGGGTCGGGGGGACTGAAGCTTTCTTT. The gene calls are TRBV5-1 and TRBJ1-1; D perhaps matches TRBD1 (5 bases). CDR1 and CDR2 from the germline V gene are SGHRS and YFSETQ. Trimming shortened V by 5 bases and J by 5 bases, and 22 bases separated the two germline ends. This CDR3 comprises 16 residues.